This T cell receptor beta chain is from a study of OX40 agonist ivuxolimab in advanced cancers. Study context: In three patients, partial responses were observed, one with hepatocellular carcinoma and two with cutaneous melanoma. Findings and caveats of the study: Which antigen the expanded peripheral T cells recognized is unknown. The CD4+ and CD8+ T cells in the blood had expanded clonally by week 6 at 0.1 to 3.0 mg/kg.

In the case of this clone: Its antigen is as yet unknown.

The CDR3 is 12 amino acids. In germline, CDR1 is SGHAT, CDR2 FQNNGV. V gave up 5 bases and J gave up 5 bases, with 6 bases separating them. The data were produced by immunoSEQ multiplex PCR, yet TCRdb's version contains in-frame clones alone and is incomplete. The sample consists of 95,000 to 150,000 clones, 90% to 95% of them appearing once. This receptor was obtained from an adult with an advanced solid tumor such as melanoma, head and neck, liver or kidney cancer. The material sequenced was CD4+ or CD8+ T cells sorted from blood, taken in a trial of the OX40 agonist ivuxolimab. The chain has TRBV11-2 and TRBJ2-2; D gene ambiguous. CDR3 coding DNA: TGTGCCAGCAGCCGCAGAACCGGGGAGCTGTTTTTT. It specifies CASSRRTGELFF. Filled out from reference TRBV11-2 and TRBJ2-2, the complete variable domain reads EAGVAQSPRYKIIEKRQSVAFWCNPISGHATLYWYQQILGQGPKLLIQFQNNGVVDDSQLPKDRFSAERLKGVDSTLKIQPAKLEDSAVYLCASSRRTGELFFGEGSRLTVL.